This T cell receptor beta chain emerged from a study of cytomegalovirus exposure and HLA in healthy donors. Study-wide results and limits: Most TCR sequences were rare, but some public TCRs occurred in many donors. Reported performance of the classifier showed diagnosis of cytomegalovirus status with high specificity and sensitivity.

Libraries were prepared by immunoSEQ multiplex PCR; TCRdb keeps only in-frame clonotypes and omits some of them. The table shows about 330,000 clones, with 86% occurring only once. The donors were members of the validation cohort, which comprised approximately 120 subjects and was separate from the first cohort of about 700 subjects. Germline CDR1 is KGHSH and CDR2 is LQKENI. The CDR3 is made up of 19 amino acids. V lost 2 bases, J lost 2 bases, and 12 bases stayed unmatched. This clone was observed a single time. Its cognate antigen is unknown. Sequenced sample: PBMCs. V is TRBV18 and J is TRBJ2-2; 9 nucleotides agree with TRBD2. The receptor was isolated from a woman aged 18-29 years in good health and CMV-seronegative. CDR3 sequence reads: CASSPSASGIANNTGELFF. The DNA for the CDR3 is TGTGCCAGCTCACCATCGGCTAGCGGGATTGCCAACAACACCGGGGAGCTGTTTTTT.